What follows are 2 T cell receptor beta chains derived from one specimen sequenced in a study of blood T cells in healthy people across ages. With a J-beta primer mix and a sample-barcoded 5' primer, a second PCR ran roughly 6 to 12 cycles. TCRdb redid the calling of the 5' RACE reads with MiXCR, one entry per CDR3 protein. The profile shows 1,100,000 or so distinct CDR3 sequences, 35% to 55% of them singletons. Sequencing used blood. Receptors originate from a woman in her fifties or sixties in good health.

This clonotype was counted many times. The chain is built from TRBV20-1 and TRBJ2-7, with D hard to call. The CDR3 extends over 12 amino acids. Looked up from germline, CDR1 is DFQATT and CDR2 is SNEGSKA (reference sequence). V lost 3 bases and J 0 bases, leaving 6 bases between the germline ends. CDR3 loop: CSARGISYEQYF. CDR3 nucleotide sequence: TGCAGTGCTAGGGGTATCTCCTACGAGCAGTACTTC.

This clonotype was counted a few times. J is TRBJ1-2 and V is TRBV28; perhaps TRBD1 as D (6 bases). V was shortened by 6 bases and J by 7 bases, with 15 bases between the two germline ends. The germline gives CDR1 MDHEN, CDR2 SYDVKM. CDR3 size: 13 residues. The CDR3 is CASSLSGGGGYTF. The CDR3 DNA is TGTGCCAGCAGCTTGTCTGGGGGCGGTGGCTACACCTTC.